This T cell receptor (beta chain) was identified during a study of T cells in Graves' hyperthyroidism and ophthalmopathy (dated by TCRdb to between 2018 and 2021). Notes on the research overall: Peripheral blood was collected at initial diagnosis, before any treatment. TCR V-J signatures able to tell the groups apart were searched for in a discovery cohort of approximately 95 patients, of whom approximately 40 had Graves' ophthalmopathy and around 56 had stable Graves' hyperthyroidism. The paper reports TCR Vbeta CDR3 sequencing of some 140 peripheral blood samples: around 45 ophthalmopathy, under 85 hyperthyroidism and 17 progressor patients. The 100 discovery patients were randomly split 7:3 into training and test sets. The study also compared thyroid tissue and blood T-cell repertoires from several Graves' hyperthyroidism patients. After sampling, hyperthyroidism patients received methimazole starting at 30 mg daily, and ophthalmopathy patients received high-dose intravenous methylprednisolone. An independent validation cohort of around 19 hyperthyroidism patients and about 16 patients who later progressed to ophthalmopathy tested prospective prediction of ophthalmopathy.

Ophthalmopathy patients had moderately to severely active disease, with a Clinical Activity Score of 3 or more, a NOSPECS grade of 4 or more, and a disease duration of less than 3 months. Patients with uncontrolled infections, other autoimmune diseases, pregnancy or lactation were excluded. Diagnoses were established on the basis of clinical symptoms, serum thyroxine and TRAb, thyroid ultrasound, and orbital computed tomography. PBMCs were separated from roughly 10 ml of fresh peripheral blood using Ficoll-Paque density gradient centrifugation. Trizol reagent was used to extract total RNA, and RNA quality was then checked on an Agilent 2100 Bioanalyzer. TCR beta CDR3 regions were amplified from RNA transcripts. The first round of RT-PCR for the TCR CDR3 was performed with the HTBI primer set and the Qiagen OneStep RT-PCR kit. Libraries were constructed in a second round of multiplex PCR, after which size selection and purification were performed. Paired-end sequencing of the libraries was performed with 100 bp reads on an Illumina HiSeq2000. The authors' pipeline ran thus. SOAPnuke was used to process the raw data, throwing out any read that contained adapters or uncalled bases, had a mean Phred below 15, or lacked an exact constant-primer or identifier match. COPE v1.2.5 was used to merge the high-quality paired reads, and each unique nucleotide sequence was defined as a clonotype. MiTCR v1.1 was used to align clonotypes to the IMGT TRBV, TRBD and TRBJ reference segments. Only V-J combinations with frequency above 0.0001, covering 99.2% of repertoires, were analysed. A TCS score was defined as the ratio between F50 (clonal expansion) and ExV (chaos), using BLOSUM62-based TCRdist between CDR3 peptides within each V-J. Welch's t-statistics and random forest reduced 500 to 650 V-J features to roughly 13, which were used in a naive Bayes classifier (R e1071). Using fastp trimming at Q25 and MiXCR clonotype assembly, TCRdb reanalyzed the public sequencing data and kept in-frame beta chains. Entries that share a CDR3 protein sequence are merged under the most common genes and DNA. TCRdb, not the original authors, processed these V and J calls. Present in this sample are over 350,000 distinct CDR3 sequences, about 15% of which were seen just once. Approximately 13% of the sample is in the top ten clones.

This clonotype was observed a handful of times. Its antigen target is currently unknown. It has no much larger one-base neighbor in the sample; base qualities were not kept. Broad study findings and their caveats: In cross-validation, a model built on a 13 V-J signature told ophthalmopathy apart from stable hyperthyroidism with just under 90% sensitivity and roughly 81% specificity, and in testing the same model reached 80%/75%. In validation, the model predicted progression to ophthalmopathy with about 71% sensitivity and roughly 72% specificity, a median of approximately 6.7 months before onset. Sample size was not statistically predetermined, and investigators were not blinded to group allocation. Most expanded thyroid clonotypes (frequency above 0.001) were also detected in blood, a finding suggesting that blood repertoires may reflect thyroid immune responses.

Cut back by 7 bases and 0 bases, the V and J ends lie 12 bases apart. The CDR3 runs 15 residues from the cysteine to the phenylalanine. Left in the record is the CDR3 DNA by itself, 45 bases read in frame from the first base. Via the germline V gene, CDR1 is SGHVS and CDR2 FQNEAQ. This clonotype was sampled from a man aged 18 to 30 with Graves' ophthalmopathy. Rearrangement joined TRBV7-8 to TRBJ1-4; the D gene is perhaps TRBD1, on 6 matching bases. The sequenced sample consisted of blood. In nucleotide form, the sequence is TGTGCCAGCATCCAGTCAGGGGCAACTAATGAAAAACTGTTTTTT. This gives the protein CASIQSGATNEKLFF.